One and the same sample provided the 5 T cell receptor beta chains below, sequenced in a study of T cells in Graves' hyperthyroidism and ophthalmopathy (dated by TCRdb to between 2017 and 2020). The library was made by multiplex PCR. Instrument on record: Illumina HiSeq 2000. The TCR beta CDR3 regions were amplified from the RNA transcripts. For the first round of RT-PCR on the TCR CDR3, the HTBI primer set was used together with the Qiagen OneStep RT-PCR kit. The public reads were reanalyzed by TCRdb: fastp trimming at Q25, MiXCR alignment, in-frame beta chains only. Every CDR3 protein is listed once, alongside the most common genes and DNA of its rows. The table for this sample lists a few hundred thousand distinct CDR3 sequences; less than 20% of them were counted only once. The ten largest clones represent 25% to 35% of the sample. Sample: blood. These receptor sequences come from a woman aged 18-30 years with Graves' hyperthyroidism that later progressed to Graves' ophthalmopathy.

This clonotype has a handful of counts. The chain combines TRBV6-1 with TRBJ1-5; possible D gene TRBD1, 6 bases. The CDR3 is made up of 15 amino acids. CDR1 and CDR2 from the germline V gene are MNHNS and SASEGT. Trimming took off 8 bases at V and 0 bases at J, with 14 bases between the two ends. Here the CDR3 DNA reads TGTGCCAGCGGACTAACAGGGAATAGCAATCAGCCCCAGCATTTT. Amino acids: CASGLTGNSNQPQHF.

This CDR3 is CSARLPGTNTEAFF. The CDR3 coding sequence is TGCAGTGCTAGACTCCCGGGGACGAACACTGAAGCTTTCTTT. This chain links TRBV20-1 with TRBJ1-1, with D possibly TRBD1 on 5 matching bases. This CDR3 has 14 residues. The V gene lost 2 bases and the J gene lost 1 base, with 11 bases spanning the gap. Germline V lookup: CDR1 DFQATT, CDR2 SNEGSKA (reference sequence).

The table lists this clonotype with a few counts. The chain employs TRBV9 and TRBJ1-1, with D tentatively TRBD1 (5 bases). This CDR3 is 15 amino acids long. The germline CDR1 and CDR2 sequences are SGDLS and YYNGEE. V lost 0 bases to trimming and J lost 1 base, with 10 bases between them. CDR3 in DNA: TGTGCCAGCAGCGTAGATTCGGGGCCGAACACTGAAGCTTTCTTT. Translating gives CASSVDSGPNTEAFF.

This clonotype was observed many times. The chain employs TRBV18 and TRBJ2-3, with TRBD2 identical over 9 bases. CDR3 length equals 16 residues. Germline V gene lookup returns CDR1 KGHSH and CDR2 LQKENI. The junction had 4 bases not matched to a gene; V was cut back by 0 bases and J by 3 bases. The CDR3 spells CASSPPRAGGTDTQYF. Here the CDR3 DNA reads TGTGCCAGCTCACCACCGAGAGCGGGAGGTACAGATACGCAGTATTTT.

This clonotype has a count of ten or more. V is TRBV28 and J is TRBJ2-7, with 13 bases matching TRBD2. In germline, CDR1 is MDHEN, CDR2 SYDVKM. The ends lost 9 bases at V and 4 bases at J; junction bases unmatched: 3. This CDR3 is 13 amino acids long. CDR3 region: CASPGLAGYEQYF. The CDR3 nucleotides read TGTGCCAGTCCGGGACTAGCGGGGTACGAGCAGTACTTC.